Shown below are 23 T cell receptor beta chains from a single sample sequenced in a study of cytomegalovirus exposure and HLA in healthy donors. The PCR was carried out with 60 Vbeta primers and 13 Jbeta primers. Clones were read by immunoSEQ multiplex PCR, and TCRdb kept only the in-frame ones, dropping some. The data show about 210,000 clones, about four fifths seen once. The sample consisted of PBMCs. These receptors originate from a man in his forties in good health and CMV-seropositive.

The chain recombines TRBV14 with TRBJ2-1, with TRBD2 matching over 13 bases. Trimming took 4 bases from V and 10 from J; bases not matched to a gene: 4. Per the germline V gene, CDR1 is SGHDN and CDR2 is FVKESK. The CDR3 contains 14 residues. CDR3 nucleotides: TGTGCCAGCAGCCGGGGACTAGCGGGGATAGAGCAGTTCTTC. Translating gives CASSRGLAGIEQFF.

CDR3 loop: CSVHSGGGGETQYF. CDR3 sequence (DNA): TGCAGCGTGCACTCAGGGGGCGGGGGAGAGACCCAGTACTTC. The J gene is TRBJ2-5, the V gene TRBV29-1; possible D gene TRBD1, 8 bases. Germline values: CDR1 SQVTM, CDR2 ANQGSEA. V lost 6 bases and J lost 4, with 18 bases in between. CDR3 size: 14 residues.

V and J are TRBV5-6 and TRBJ2-7; 14 positions match TRBD2. J lost 6 bases, V lost 3 bases, and 5 bases had no gene match. Looked up from germline, CDR1 is SGHDT and CDR2 is YYEEEE. The CDR3 covers 15 residues. The CDR3 DNA follows: TGTGCCAGCAGCTGGGGGACTAGCGGGAGAAGCGAGCAGTACTTC. Amino acid sequence: CASSWGTSGRSEQYF.

This sequence joins TRBV7-9 and TRBJ1-1; the D is unclear. This CDR3 contains 13 residues. Germline-derived CDR1 and CDR2 are SEHNR and FQNEAQ (reference sequence). Trimming shortened V by 2 bases and J by 3 bases, and 7 bases separated the two germline ends. The CDR3 bases are TGTGCCAGCAGCTTAAATCCTGACACTGAAGCTTTCTTT. This codes for CASSLNPDTEAFF.

The J gene is TRBJ1-1, the V gene TRBV6-6; perhaps TRBD1 as D (6 bases). The CDR3 runs to 14 residues. Trimming pared 9 bases from V and 0 bases from J, leaving 14 bases between. Germline V gene data show CDR1 as MNHNY and CDR2 as SVGAGI (reference sequence). CDR3 residues: CARTPDRLNTEAFF. CDR3 bases: TGTGCCAGGACTCCGGACAGATTGAACACTGAAGCTTTCTTT.

The rearrangement links TRBV7-6 to TRBJ2-1; 9 bases align to TRBD2. Germline CDR1 SGHVS, CDR2 FNYEAQ. This CDR3 is 16 amino acids long. V lost 5 bases and J lost 5; bases outside the gene matches: 10. The CDR3 region is CASSPRNSGSDNEQFF. In DNA form, the CDR3 reads TGTGCCAGCAGCCCCCGTAATAGCGGGAGCGACAATGAGCAGTTCTTC.

V is TRBV9 and J is TRBJ2-7, with D tentatively TRBD1 (5 bases). The CDR3 extends over 15 amino acids. Trimming left V 0 bases short and J 3 bases short, with 13 bases between. Germline V gene sequence: CDR1 SGDLS, CDR2 YYNGEE. This chain's CDR3 is CASSVGWAGNYEQYF. Here the CDR3 DNA reads TGTGCCAGCAGCGTAGGTTGGGCAGGGAACTACGAGCAGTACTTC.

V usage is TRBV15 and J usage is TRBJ2-1, with a weak D call TRBD2 (5 bases). Germline assignment: CDR1 LNHNV and CDR2 YYDKDF (reference sequence). Trimming removed 0 bases from V and 7 bases from J, with 10 bases in between. The CDR3 is 14 amino acids. The CDR3 sequence: CATSRDVGGNEQFF. In DNA, the CDR3 is TGTGCCACCAGCAGAGATGTAGGCGGGAATGAGCAGTTCTTC.

The CDR3 nucleotides read TGTGCCAGCAGCGCGACCGGACAAGGCTACGAGCAGTACTTC. Translated: CASSATGQGYEQYF. The genes are TRBV9 and TRBJ2-7; D may be TRBD1 (5 bases). Germline CDR1 and CDR2: SGDLS and YYNGEE. V lost 3 bases to trimming and J lost 3 bases, with 13 bases between them. This CDR3 spans 14 amino acids.

V and J are TRBV5-5 and TRBJ2-7, with 12 positions matching TRBD2. Germline V gene sequence: CDR1 SGHKS, CDR2 YYEKEE (reference sequence). J lost 6 bases, V lost 2 bases, and 6 bases had no gene match. CDR3 length: 15 residues. DNA of the CDR3: TGTGCCAGCAGCTTAGGACTAGCGGGATATCGCGAGCAGTACTTC. This gives the protein CASSLGLAGYREQYF.

This clone was recorded only once. The CDR3 region has the DNA TGTGCCAGCAGTTTAATTCGGGATCAGCCCCAGCATTTT. Protein: CASSLIRDQPQHF. V is TRBV28 and J is TRBJ1-5, with no clear D. CDR3 length equals 13 residues. The germline CDR1 and CDR2 sequences are MDHEN and SYDVKM. Trimming shortened V by 2 bases and J by 5 bases, and 7 bases separated the two germline ends.

V is TRBV6-1 and J is TRBJ1-1; D is ambiguous. The CDR3 contains 14 residues. V dropped 0 bases and J dropped 1 base, with 6 bases sitting between them. Germline V gene data show CDR1 as MNHNS and CDR2 as SASEGT. The CDR3 DNA sequence: TGTGCCAGCAGTGAAGCCGGGAGGAACACTGAAGCTTTCTTT. It yields the protein CASSEAGRNTEAFF.

This CDR3 reads CASSFSGTGGAYGYTF. The CDR3 DNA sequence: TGTGCCAGCAGCTTTTCGGGGACAGGGGGTGCCTATGGCTACACCTTC. The chain joins TRBV7-8 to TRBJ1-2; 11 bases line up with TRBD1. CDR3 length: 16 amino acids. CDR1 is SGHVS and CDR2 is FQNEAQ in the germline V gene. The V and J ends lost 3 bases and 4 bases, in that order; junction bases with no gene match: 7.

This clone was seen a handful of times. V usage is TRBV15 and J usage is TRBJ1-1; 9 bases line up with TRBD1. The CDR3 spans 18 residues. Trimming at V came to 7 bases and at J to 3 bases, leaving 18 bases not matched to a gene. The germline CDR1 and CDR2 sequences are LNHNV and YYDKDF (reference sequence). CDR3 bases: TGTGCCACCATCTCCCTGATAGGACAGGGGAAAGGGTACACTGAAGCTTTCTTT. This encodes CATISLIGQGKGYTEAFF.

This chain connects TRBV25-1 to TRBJ2-2; D perhaps matches TRBD1 (6 bases). Germline CDR1 reads MGHDK; CDR2 reads SYGVNS. V was trimmed by 8 bases and J by 6 bases, leaving 19 bases between them. The CDR3 has 15 amino acids. The CDR3 DNA follows: TGTGCCAGCGAGGGACACCCTCAGGTAGCCGGGGAGCTGTTTTTT. The encoded protein is CASEGHPQVAGELFF.

This chain links TRBV5-1 with TRBJ1-3, with D perhaps matching TRBD1 (5 bases). Germline-derived CDR1 and CDR2 are SGHRS and YFSETQ. V lost 4 bases and J lost 0, with 14 bases in between. This CDR3 spans 16 amino acids. The CDR3 region is CASSIDRLSSGNTIYF. As DNA, the CDR3 is TGCGCCAGCAGCATAGACAGACTTAGCTCTGGAAACACCATATATTTT. The full variable domain, its missing parts supplied by reference TRBV5-1 and TRBJ1-3, is KAGVTQTPRYLIKTRGQQVTLSCSPISGHRSVSWYQQTPGQGLQFLFEYFSETQRNKGNFPGRFSGRQFSNSRSEMNVSTLELGDSALYLCASSIDRLSSGNTIYFGEGSWLTVV.

The CDR3 protein is CASSPPGRVTYEQYF. The CDR3 nucleotides read TGTGCCAGCAGTCCCCCCGGGCGGGTCACCTACGAGCAGTACTTC. This sequence joins TRBV28 and TRBJ2-7; possibly TRBD2 for D (5 bases). CDR1 MDHEN and CDR2 SYDVKM come from the germline V gene. This CDR3 spans 15 amino acids. Trimming stripped 5 bases from V and 2 bases from J, with 16 bases between.

A single count supports this clone. The chain has TRBV2 and TRBJ1-1, with D possibly being TRBD1 (6 bases). The ends were cut back, 7 bases at V and 3 bases at J, with 15 bases in the middle. This CDR3 is 14 amino acids long. The V gene's germline CDR1 is SNHLY and CDR2 FYNNEI. CDR3: CASTRGRGDTEAFF. Written as DNA, the CDR3 is TGTGCCAGCACGCGGGGGCGCGGGGACACTGAAGCTTTCTTT.

In this sample, this clone turned up a few times. This chain connects TRBV7-9 to TRBJ2-7, with 9 bases lining up with TRBD1. The CDR3 is 14 residues long. J lost 5 bases, V lost 6 bases, and 8 bases had no gene match. The germline gives CDR1 SEHNR, CDR2 FQNEAQ (reference sequence). Here the CDR3 reads CASRGDRESNEQYF. In nucleotides, the CDR3 is TGTGCCAGCAGGGGGGACAGGGAGAGTAACGAGCAGTACTTC.

The chain combines TRBV6-5 with TRBJ2-1, with TRBD2 matching 9 bases. V shed 6 bases and J 4 bases; nucleotides not matched to a gene: 4. The CDR3 loop spans 14 amino acids. Germline CDR1 reads MNHEY; CDR2 reads SVGAGI. CDR3 DNA: TGTGCCAGCAGAACGGGACTAGCTTACAATGAGCAGTTCTTC. Amino acid sequence: CASRTGLAYNEQFF.

The rearrangement links TRBV14 to TRBJ1-1, with D uncertain. The germline V and J ends were trimmed by 4 bases and 1 base, with 10 bases remaining between them. The CDR3 runs to 14 residues. Germline-derived CDR1 and CDR2 are SGHDN and FVKESK. The CDR3 loop is CASSPWGGNTEAFF. CDR3 in DNA: TGTGCCAGCAGCCCATGGGGAGGGAACACTGAAGCTTTCTTT.

The gene calls are TRBV4-3 and TRBJ2-1; D is uncertain. The CDR3 extends over 13 amino acids. Germline V lookup: CDR1 LGHNA, CDR2 YSLEER. With 2 bases removed from V and 6 bases from J, the gap between germline ends came to 8 bases. CDR3 loop: CASSQLVGNEQFF. CDR3 nucleotides: TGCGCCAGCAGCCAACTAGTAGGCAATGAGCAGTTCTTC.

This rearrangement joins TRBV6-1 to TRBJ2-7, with 7 bases lining up with TRBD2. The CDR3 totals 14 residues. CDR1 and CDR2 (germline): MNHNS, SASEGT. V shed 0 bases and J 3 bases; nucleotides not matched to a gene: 2. CDR3 bases: TGTGCCAGCAGTGAAGCGGGACTAATCTACGAGCAGTACTTC. Its protein is CASSEAGLIYEQYF.